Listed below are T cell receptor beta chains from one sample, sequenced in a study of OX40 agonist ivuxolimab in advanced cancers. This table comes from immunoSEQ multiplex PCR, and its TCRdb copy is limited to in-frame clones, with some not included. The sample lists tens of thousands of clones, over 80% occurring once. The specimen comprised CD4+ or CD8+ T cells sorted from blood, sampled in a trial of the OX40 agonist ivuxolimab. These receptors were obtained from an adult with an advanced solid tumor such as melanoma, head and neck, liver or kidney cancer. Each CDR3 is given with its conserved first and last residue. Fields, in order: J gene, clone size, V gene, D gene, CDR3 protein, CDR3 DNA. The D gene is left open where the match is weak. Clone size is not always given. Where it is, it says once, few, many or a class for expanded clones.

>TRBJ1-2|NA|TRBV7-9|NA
CASSHDSLYGYTF
TGTGCCAGCAGCCACGACAGCCTCTATGGCTACACCTTC
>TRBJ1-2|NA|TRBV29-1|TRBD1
CSVSTGEGGYTF
TGCAGCGTTTCAACAGGGGAAGGTGGCTACACCTTC
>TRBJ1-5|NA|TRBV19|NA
CASSMYQLNQPQHF
TGTGCCAGTAGTATGTATCAGCTTAATCAGCCCCAGCATTTT
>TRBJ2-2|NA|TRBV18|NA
CASSPGNPTNTGELFF
TGTGCCAGCTCACCAGGGAATCCTACGAACACCGGGGAGCTGTTTTTT
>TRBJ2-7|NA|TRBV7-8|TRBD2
CASSPPSGRALSYEQYF
TGTGCCAGCAGCCCGCCCAGCGGGAGGGCCCTGTCATACGAGCAGTACTTC
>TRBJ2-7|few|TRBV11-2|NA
CASSFSGGAPYEQYF
TGTGCCAGCAGCTTTTCGGGCGGAGCCCCCTACGAGCAGTACTTC
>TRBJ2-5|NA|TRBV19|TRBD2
CASSSGSGRAGETQYF
TGTGCCAGTAGCTCCGGTAGCGGGAGGGCCGGTGAGACCCAGTACTTC
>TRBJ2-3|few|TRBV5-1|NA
CASSLAYSGGGEDTQYF
TGCGCCAGCAGCTTGGCCTACAGCGGAGGAGGGGAAGATACGCAGTATTTT
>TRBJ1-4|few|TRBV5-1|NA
CASSLEQATNEKLFF
TGCGCCAGCAGCCTGGAACAGGCGACTAATGAAAAACTGTTTTTT
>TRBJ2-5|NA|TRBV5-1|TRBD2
CASSWTSEGTQYF
TGCGCCAGCAGCTGGACTAGCGAGGGGACCCAGTACTTC
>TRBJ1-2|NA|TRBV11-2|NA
CASSLGGWRDGYTF
TGTGCCAGCAGCTTAGGGGGGTGGAGGGATGGCTACACCTTC
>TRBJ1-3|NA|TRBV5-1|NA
CASSPGWSGSSGNTIYF
TGCGCCAGCAGCCCAGGTTGGTCAGGGTCCTCTGGAAACACCATATATTTT
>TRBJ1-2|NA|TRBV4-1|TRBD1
CASSQGGRGRLGGYTF
TGCGCCAGCAGCCAAGGTGGCAGGGGGCGCTTGGGGGGCTACACCTTC
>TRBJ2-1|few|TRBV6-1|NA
CASRADWGTYNEQFF
TGTGCCAGCAGGGCGGACTGGGGGACTTACAATGAGCAGTTCTTC
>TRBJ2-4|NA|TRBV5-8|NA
CASSFGRNIQYF
TGTGCCAGCAGCTTCGGCAGAAACATTCAGTACTTC
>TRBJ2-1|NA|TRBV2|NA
CASSVVRVGEQFF
TGTGCCAGCAGTGTGGTCAGGGTGGGTGAGCAGTTCTTC
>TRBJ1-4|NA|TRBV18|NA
CASSYRAQDGNEKLFF
TGTGCCAGCTCCTACAGGGCTCAGGATGGTAATGAAAAACTGTTTTTT
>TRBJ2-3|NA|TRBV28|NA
CACITGGASTDTQYF
TGTGCCTGCATTACAGGAGGGGCTAGCACAGATACGCAGTATTTT
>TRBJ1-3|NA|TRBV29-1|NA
CSVDEGAGNTIYF
TGCAGCGTTGACGAGGGTGCTGGAAACACCATATATTTT
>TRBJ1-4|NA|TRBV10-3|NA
CAISELDLNEKLFF
TGTGCCATCAGTGAGTTGGACCTTAATGAAAAACTGTTTTTT
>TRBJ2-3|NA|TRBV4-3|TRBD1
CASSLDYGQGLTLTDTQYF
TGCGCCAGCAGCCTCGATTATGGACAGGGCCTGACTTTGACAGATACGCAGTATTTT
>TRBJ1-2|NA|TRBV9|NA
CASSVGLGATYGYTF
TGTGCCAGCAGCGTAGGTTTAGGAGCTACTTATGGCTACACCTTC
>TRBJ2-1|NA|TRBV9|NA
CASSVGISYNEQFF
TGTGCCAGCAGCGTAGGTATTTCCTACAATGAGCAGTTCTTC
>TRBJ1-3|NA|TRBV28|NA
CASSSHQGSGNTIYF
TGTGCCAGCAGTTCCCATCAGGGCTCTGGAAACACCATATATTTT
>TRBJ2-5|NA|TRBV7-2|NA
CASSLVSSQETQYF
TGTGCCAGCAGCTTAGTGAGCTCCCAAGAGACCCAGTACTTC
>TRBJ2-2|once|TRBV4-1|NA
CASSLRNTGELFF
TGCGCCAGCAGCCTTAGAAACACCGGGGAGCTGTTTTTT
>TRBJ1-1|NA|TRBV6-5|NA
CASSSIQGNTEAFF
TGTGCCAGCAGTTCCATACAGGGGAACACTGAAGCTTTCTTT
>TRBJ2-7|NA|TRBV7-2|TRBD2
CASSRAGRDYEQYF
TGTGCCAGCAGCCGCGCAGGGAGGGACTACGAGCAGTACTTC
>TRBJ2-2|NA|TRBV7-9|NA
CASSFGAGDAGELFF
TGTGCCAGCAGCTTTGGGGCAGGGGATGCCGGGGAGCTGTTTTTT
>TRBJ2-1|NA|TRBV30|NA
CAGVRDTGNEQFF
TGTGCCGGGGTTAGGGATACGGGGAATGAGCAGTTCTTC
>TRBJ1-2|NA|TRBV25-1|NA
CATKGQTWGYTF
TGTGCCACCAAGGGACAAACGTGGGGCTACACCTTC
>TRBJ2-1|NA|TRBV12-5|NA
CASGLARDTSSYNEQFF
TGTGCTAGTGGTTTAGCCCGGGACACGAGCTCCTACAATGAGCAGTTCTTC
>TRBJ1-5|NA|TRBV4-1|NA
CASSQVTGQPQHF
TGCGCCAGCAGCCAAGTGACTGGGCAGCCCCAGCATTTT
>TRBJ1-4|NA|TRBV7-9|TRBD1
CASSVTGEVEKLFF
TGTGCCAGCAGCGTAACAGGGGAGGTCGAAAAACTGTTTTTT
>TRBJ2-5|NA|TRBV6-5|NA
CASGPGQETQYF
TGTGCCAGCGGCCCAGGGCAAGAGACCCAGTACTTC